Below are 22 T cell receptor beta chains sequenced from a single sample in a study of blood T cell repertoires in COVID-19. The table came from immunoSEQ multiplex PCR; TCRdb's copy has only in-frame clones and leaves some out. The sample holds more than 450,000 clones, roughly nine tenths seen once. Material for sequencing was PBMCs or T cells enriched from blood (not recorded which). These TCRs come from a woman under 30 who had recovered from COVID-19.

CDR3 amino acids: CASSAGLAGGEGTDTQYF. The CDR3 DNA reads as TGCGCCAGCAGCGCCGGACTAGCGGGGGGCGAGGGTACAGATACGCAGTATTTT. This chain joins TRBV5-1 and TRBJ2-3; TRBD2 matches 14 bases. V lost 4 bases to trimming and J lost 3 bases; unmatched junction nucleotides: 10. CDR3 size: 18 residues. Germline values: CDR1 SGHRS, CDR2 YFSETQ.

This clone turned up a few times. V usage is TRBV10-3 and J usage is TRBJ1-1; TRBD1 agrees at 10 bases. V shed 7 bases and J 3 bases; nucleotides not matched to a gene: 11. Germline V gives CDR1 ENHRY, CDR2 SYGVKD. This CDR3 contains 16 residues. Here the CDR3 DNA reads TGTGCCATCACTATGACAGGGGGCGTAGGGGACACTGAAGCTTTCTTT. It is translated as CAITMTGGVGDTEAFF.

The chain recombines TRBV6-2 or TRBV6-3 with TRBJ1-2; D perhaps matches TRBD1 (6 bases). The germline V gene has CDR1 MNHEY and CDR2 SVGEGT. Trimming removed 2 bases at V and 2 bases at J, with 15 bases between. The CDR3 loop spans 16 amino acids. This CDR3 is CASSYGGARRNYGYTF. The CDR3 nucleotides are TGTGCCAGCAGTTACGGGGGGGCGCGGAGGAACTATGGCTACACCTTC.

As to this clone: This CDR3 is also generated by other DNA sequences in the sample. This chain joins TRBV18 and TRBJ2-1; 10 bases are shared with TRBD2. Per the germline V gene, CDR1 is KGHSH and CDR2 is LQKENI. This CDR3 is built from 13 residues. After removal of 3 bases from V and 8 bases from J, the junction contained 1 base not matched to a gene. The CDR3 region is CASSPSGGDEQFF. In DNA, the CDR3 is TGTGCCAGCTCACCGAGCGGGGGGGATGAGCAGTTCTTC.

The J gene is TRBJ1-1, the V gene TRBV19; D ambiguous. This CDR3 has 13 residues. Looked up from germline, CDR1 is LNHDA and CDR2 is SQIVND (reference sequence). Trimming removed 5 bases at V and 4 bases at J, with 11 bases between. The DNA for the CDR3 is TGTGCCAGTAGTCCCAACCGAGTCACTGAAGCTTTCTTT. Encoded protein: CASSPNRVTEAFF.

The chain is built from TRBV6-6 and TRBJ2-6; unclear D gene. Germline CDR1 is MNHNY and CDR2 is SVGAGI (reference sequence). The CDR3 spans 16 residues. V lost 0 bases to trimming and J lost 0 bases, with 6 bases between them. The CDR3 here is CASSYSRDSGANVLTF. The CDR3 bases are TGTGCCAGCAGTTACTCGAGAGACTCTGGGGCCAACGTCCTGACTTTC.

The V gene is TRBV11-2, the J gene TRBJ2-7, with D tentatively TRBD1 (6 bases). V lost 5 bases, J lost 7 bases, and 18 bases lay in between. CDR3 size: 14 residues. Germline V gene sequence: CDR1 SGHAT, CDR2 FQNNGV. CDR3 in amino acids: CASSEQGPDGEQYF. The CDR3, as DNA: TGTGCCAGCAGCGAACAGGGTCCCGATGGGGAGCAGTACTTC.

The chain recombines TRBV5-6 with TRBJ2-3; D possibly corresponds to TRBD2 (7 bases). This CDR3 comprises 19 residues. V was shortened by 0 bases and J by 2 bases, with 22 bases between the two germline ends. The germline V gene encodes CDR1 SGHDT and CDR2 YYEEEE. The CDR3 loop reads CASSLEGLAGARFTDTQYF. CDR3 DNA: TGTGCCAGCAGCTTGGAAGGTTTGGCGGGGGCTCGATTCACAGATACGCAGTATTTT.

The chain combines TRBV5-1 with TRBJ1-1, with TRBD1 matching 7 bases. After removal of 4 bases from V and 1 base from J, the junction contained 7 bases not matched to a gene. Germline-derived CDR1 and CDR2 are SGHRS and YFSETQ. CDR3 length: 15 amino acids. The CDR3, as DNA: TGCGCCAGCAGCCCCGGGGGACAGCCGAACACTGAAGCTTTCTTT. This codes for CASSPGGQPNTEAFF.

The chain carries TRBV5-5 and TRBJ2-5, with D perhaps matching TRBD2 (5 bases). Germline V gene lookup returns CDR1 SGHKS and CDR2 YYEKEE (reference sequence). The CDR3 contains 15 residues. Trimming pared 3 bases from V and 3 bases from J, leaving 15 bases between. The CDR3 DNA reads TGTGCCAGCAGCTCCCTTCGGACTCCCGAAGAGACCCAGTACTTC. Translation gives CASSSLRTPEETQYF.

The chain has TRBV21-1 and TRBJ1-1. TRBV21-1 is labeled a pseudogene. The CDR3 length is 13 residues. The CDR3 spells CASSVAPNTEAFF. For the CDR3, the DNA is TGTGCCAGCTCGGTCGCGCCGAACACTGAAGCTTTCTTT.

The genes are TRBV5-1 and TRBJ2-2; D gene ambiguous. The CDR3 runs to 16 residues. Trimming removed 3 bases at V and 2 bases at J, with 14 bases between. The germline V gene encodes CDR1 SGHRS and CDR2 YFSETQ. The DNA of the CDR3 is TGCGCCAGCAGCTCTACAGACGCTGCAAACACCGGGGAGCTGTTTTTT. It codes for CASSSTDAANTGELFF.

There are a few counts of this clone. The genes are TRBV6-1 and TRBJ2-3; 11 bases match TRBD2. This CDR3 comprises 16 residues. Germline loops: CDR1 MNHNS, CDR2 SASEGT. Germline trimming cut 4 bases from V and 1 base from J; bases unmatched to any gene: 4. This CDR3 reads CASSGSGGVGTDTQYF. The DNA of the CDR3 is TGTGCCAGCAGTGGTAGCGGGGGGGTCGGCACAGATACGCAGTATTTT.

DNA of the CDR3: TGTGCCAGCAGCGCCGATCGACAGCCTAATGAAAAACTGTTTTTT. Translation gives CASSADRQPNEKLFF. The chain links TRBV5-4 to TRBJ1-4, with a tentative D call TRBD1 (5 bases). The CDR3 consists of 15 residues. Germline lookup yields CDR1 SGHNT and CDR2 YYREEE (reference sequence). V was shortened by 4 bases and J by 3 bases, with 13 bases between the two germline ends.

The chain employs TRBV5-1 and TRBJ1-2; the D is unclear. The ends were cut back, 0 bases at V and 4 bases at J, with 10 bases in the middle. This CDR3 spans 14 amino acids. CDR1 is SGHRS and CDR2 is YFSETQ in the germline V gene. In DNA, the CDR3 is TGCGCCAGCAGCTTGGATGACGGGATCTATGGCTACACCTTC. Protein: CASSLDDGIYGYTF. Together with reference TRBV5-1 and TRBJ1-2, the CDR3 gives the full variable domain: KAGVTQTPRYLIKTRGQQVTLSCSPISGHRSVSWYQQTPGQGLQFLFEYFSETQRNKGNFPGRFSGRQFSNSRSEMNVSTLELGDSALYLCASSLDDGIYGYTFGSGTRLTVV.

The rearrangement links TRBV30 to TRBJ2-3; D not resolved. Germline-derived CDR1 and CDR2 are GTSNPN and SVGIG (reference sequence). V lost 4 bases and J 0 bases, leaving 8 bases between the germline ends. The CDR3 has 13 residues. CDR3 loop: CAWTYSSTDTQYF. The DNA for the CDR3 is TGTGCCTGGACGTACTCTAGCACAGATACGCAGTATTTT.

This sequence joins TRBV10-2 and TRBJ1-2, with TRBD1 matching over 7 bases. Unmatched junction bases numbered 4, after V lost 0 bases and J lost 0 bases. The germline V gene has CDR1 WSHSY and CDR2 SAAADI. The CDR3 is made up of 16 amino acids. The CDR3 loop reads CASSESGTVPNYGYTF. In DNA form, the CDR3 reads TGCGCCAGCAGTGAGTCGGGGACAGTTCCTAACTATGGCTACACCTTC.

For the CDR3, the DNA is TGTGCCAGTAGTATTAGGCAGGTTCGGCCCCAGCATTTT. This encodes CASSIRQVRPQHF. The chain employs TRBV19 and TRBJ1-5; D gene uncertain. V dropped 3 bases and J dropped 9 bases, with 12 bases sitting between them. The CDR3 spans 13 residues. Germline CDR1 reads LNHDA; CDR2 reads SQIVND (reference sequence). Together with reference TRBV19 and TRBJ1-5, the CDR3 gives the full variable domain: DGGITQSPKYLFRKEGQNVTLSCEQNLNHDAMYWYRQDPGQGLRLIYYSQIVNDFQKGDIAEGYSVSREKKESFPLTVTSAQKNPTAFYLCASSIRQVRPQHFGDGTRLSIL.

The rearrangement uses TRBV5-1 and TRBJ1-1; D perhaps matches TRBD1 (5 bases). V was shortened by 0 bases and J by 5 bases, with 11 bases between the two germline ends. Germline CDR1 reads SGHRS; CDR2 reads YFSETQ. The CDR3 sequence is 14 residues long. For the CDR3, the DNA is TGCGCCAGCAGCTTGGCAGGGTTCGGGACTGAAGCTTTCTTT. Its translation is CASSLAGFGTEAFF.

The rearrangement joins TRBV30 to TRBJ2-7, with 8 bases identical to TRBD1. V dropped 5 bases and J dropped 5; count of bases not matched to a gene: 2. Germline CDR1 reads GTSNPN; CDR2 reads SVGIG (reference sequence). CDR3 length: 11 amino acids. The chain's CDR3 is CAWGQGHEQYF. The CDR3 DNA reads TGTGCCTGGGGACAGGGCCACGAGCAGTACTTC.

The gene calls are TRBV5-1 and TRBJ1-3; D is perhaps TRBD1 (5 bases). The V end lost 0 bases, the J end lost 0 bases, and 10 bases lay between the germline ends. The CDR3 is 16 amino acids. CDR1 is SGHRS, CDR2 YFSETQ, per germline. The CDR3 protein is CASSLDRPSSGNTIYF. DNA of the CDR3: TGCGCCAGCAGCTTGGACAGGCCAAGCTCTGGAAACACCATATATTTT.

The chain couples TRBV30 to TRBJ1-1; a weak D match, TRBD1 (5 bases). This CDR3 contains 13 residues. CDR1 is GTSNPN, CDR2 SVGIG, per germline (reference sequence). V lost 8 bases, J lost 4 bases, and 17 bases lay in between. CDR3 sequence reads: CAGSRDYGTEAFF. For the CDR3, the DNA is TGTGCCGGAAGCCGGGACTACGGCACTGAAGCTTTCTTT.